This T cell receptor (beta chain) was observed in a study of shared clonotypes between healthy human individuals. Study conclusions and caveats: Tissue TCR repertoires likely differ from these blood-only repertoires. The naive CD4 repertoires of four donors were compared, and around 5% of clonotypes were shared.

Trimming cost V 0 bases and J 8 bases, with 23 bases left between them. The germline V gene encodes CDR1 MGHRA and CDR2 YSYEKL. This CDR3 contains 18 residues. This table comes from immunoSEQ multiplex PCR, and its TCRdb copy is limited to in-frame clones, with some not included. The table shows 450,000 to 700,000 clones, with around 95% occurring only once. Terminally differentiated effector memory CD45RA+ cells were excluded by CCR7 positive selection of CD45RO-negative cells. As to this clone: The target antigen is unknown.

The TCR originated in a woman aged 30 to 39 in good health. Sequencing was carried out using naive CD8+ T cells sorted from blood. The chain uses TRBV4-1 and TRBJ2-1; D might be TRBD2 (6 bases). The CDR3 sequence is CASSQDGVIGARGDEQFF. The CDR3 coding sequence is TGCGCCAGCAGCCAAGATGGGGTAATCGGGGCGCGGGGTGATGAGCAGTTCTTC.